This TCR beta chain was profiled in a study of T cell repertoires in cytomegalovirus infection. About the study: Public TCR beta signature analysis indicated the presence of both CMV infection and matching HLA type.

With regard to this clonotype: As yet, its antigen is unknown.

In TCRdb, the reads were re-called with MiXCR into one record per CDR3 protein. The repertoire includes about 770,000 distinct CDR3 sequences, just under 30% of them detected once, and around 14% sits in the top ten. Trimming left V 4 bases short and J 0 bases short, with 12 bases between. The CDR3 is made up of 15 amino acids. Germline V lookup: CDR1 MGHRA, CDR2 YSYEKL. This specimen was cultured CD8+ T cells from PBMCs, taken from culture after CMV antigen stimulation. The genes are TRBV4-1 and TRBJ1-1, with D perhaps matching TRBD1 (6 bases). This TCR came from a human donor in good health (CMV status not recorded). Some clones in this sample may be carry-over from other donors' samples. The CDR3 is CASSLLTGLNTEAFF. CDR3 DNA: TGCGCCAGCAGCCTCCTGACAGGCCTGAACACTGAAGCTTTCTTT.